A single sample is the source of the 31 T cell receptor beta chains below, sequenced in a study of Graves' ophthalmopathy and Graves' hyperthyroidism. Transcripts of RNA were the source for amplifying TCR beta CDR3 regions. Following a first-round RT-PCR that used HTBI primers, a second-round multiplex PCR was carried out. TCRdb ran MiXCR on the multiplex PCR reads and lists one entry per CDR3 protein. The table has about 370,000 distinct CDR3 sequences, about a sixth seen once; the top ten hold more than 1.5%. Specimen: peripheral blood. Source of these receptors: a woman between 18 and 29 years old with Graves' ophthalmopathy.

In this sample, this clonotype turned up many times. This chain links TRBV2 with TRBJ1-2; D is uncertain. The germline V and J ends were trimmed by 3 bases and 1 base, with 9 bases remaining between them. Germline CDR1 reads SNHLY; CDR2 reads FYNNEI. The CDR3 length is 14 residues. CDR3 in DNA: TGTGCCAGCAGTGAGGCGGGGATTAACTATGGCTACACCTTC. It translates to CASSEAGINYGYTF.

In this sample, this clonotype turned up many times. This chain connects TRBV9 to TRBJ2-5; 7 bases are a match to TRBD1. The V gene's germline CDR1 is SGDLS and CDR2 YYNGEE. The CDR3 is 15 amino acids. Trimming removed 4 bases from V and 0 bases from J; junction bases left unmatched: 6. As DNA, the CDR3 is TGTGCCAGCAGCTCGACAGGGTGGTACCAAGAGACCCAGTACTTC. Amino acids: CASSSTGWYQETQYF.

This clonotype was recorded at least ten times. The chain uses TRBV20-1 and TRBJ2-3; the match to TRBD2 covers 12 bases. In germline, CDR1 is DFQATT, CDR2 SNEGSKA (reference sequence). The CDR3 is made up of 17 amino acids. V was pared by 3 bases and J by 0 bases, with 7 bases of the junction left unmatched. CDR3 region: CSARTSGSRASTDTQYF. The CDR3 nucleotides are TGCAGTGCTAGGACTAGCGGGAGTCGGGCTAGCACAGATACGCAGTATTTT.

This clonotype has a single count. A junction end diverges from the germline sequence, so it may reflect a read error. The rearrangement uses TRBV7-2 and TRBJ2-7; D is possibly TRBD1 (6 bases). Germline lookup yields CDR1 SGHTA and CDR2 FQGNSA. The CDR3 sequence is 11 residues long. The CDR3 here is CAGSLGGEQYF. CDR3 bases: TGTGCCGGCAGCTTAGGGGGCGAGCAGTACTTC.

Regarding this clonotype: Its ends do not fully match the called genes, so a read error is possible. V is TRBV6-1 and J is TRBJ2-7; the D is unclear. Germline assignment: CDR1 MNHNS and CDR2 SASEGT. The CDR3 extends over 13 amino acids. CDR3 in DNA: TGTGCCAGCAGAAGTCAATACTCCTACGGGCAGTACTTC. Translated, it gives CASRSQYSYGQYF.

This clonotype was recorded many times. The J gene is TRBJ1-5, the V gene TRBV2; TRBD1 is a possible D gene (6 bases). Germline CDR1 reads SNHLY; CDR2 reads FYNNEI. Trimming left V 4 bases short and J 4 bases short, with 14 bases between. The CDR3 covers 15 residues. The CDR3 nucleotides read TGTGCCAGCAGTGTAGATTCAGGGGTGAATCAGCCCCAGCATTTT. It encodes CASSVDSGVNQPQHF. The full variable domain, rest sourced from reference TRBV2 and TRBJ1-5, is EPEVTQTPSHQVTQMGQEVILRCVPISNHLYFYWYRQILGQKVEFLVSFYNNEISEKSEIFDDQFSVERPDGSNFTLKIRSTKLEDSAMYFCASSVDSGVNQPQHFGDGTRLSIL.

The table lists this clonotype with many counts. This sequence joins TRBV12-3 or TRBV12-4 and TRBJ1-5; D is uncertain. This CDR3 is 17 amino acids long. The V end lost 8 bases, the J end lost 1 base, and 21 bases lay between the germline ends. CDR3: CASRLSVRISSNQPQHF. CDR3 DNA: TGTGCCAGCCGGTTGAGTGTTCGGATATCGAGCAATCAGCCCCAGCATTTT.

This clonotype was detected many times. The genes are TRBV6-5 and TRBJ2-7, with no clear D. Germline CDR1 reads MNHEY; CDR2 reads SVGAGI. V was trimmed by 2 bases and J by 2 bases, leaving 16 bases between them. The CDR3 is 16 amino acids. CDR3 DNA: TGTGCCAGCAGTTACCCGAAGGTTCTGGGGACCTACGAGCAGTACTTC. It encodes CASSYPKVLGTYEQYF.

This clonotype appeared many times. The chain links TRBV28 to TRBJ2-7; the match to TRBD1 covers 11 bases. Germline CDR1 MDHEN, CDR2 SYDVKM. V lost 3 bases and J lost 4; bases outside the gene matches: 11. The CDR3 loop spans 17 amino acids. The CDR3 nucleotides read TGTGCCAGCAGTTTCCCAGGGACAGGGGGTACCCCGTACGAGCAGTACTTC. Translated: CASSFPGTGGTPYEQYF. The whole variable domain, remainder taken from reference TRBV28 and TRBJ2-7, is DVKVTQSSRYLVKRTGEKVFLECVQDMDHENMFWYRQDPGLGLRLIYFSYDVKMKEKGDIPEGYSVSREKKERFSLILESASTNQTSMYLCASSFPGTGGTPYEQYFGPGTRLTVT.

This clonotype occurred a few times. This rearrangement joins TRBV12-5 to TRBJ1-1; 8 nucleotides agree with TRBD1. Unmatched junction bases numbered 10, after V lost 6 bases and J lost 10 bases. The CDR3 consists of 13 residues. Germline V gene sequence: CDR1 LGHNT, CDR2 FRNRAP. CDR3 nucleotides: TGTGCTAGTGGAGGCCAAGACAGGGGAATAGCTTTCTTT. The encoded protein is CASGGQDRGIAFF.

This clonotype came up many times. The chain uses TRBV20-1 and TRBJ1-1, with D perhaps TRBD1 (5 bases). The CDR3 consists of 17 residues. From germline, CDR1 is DFQATT and CDR2 SNEGSKA (reference sequence). V lost 0 bases to trimming and J lost 1 base, with 18 bases between them. The CDR3 sequence: CSARDWAGLLRNTEAFF. The DNA for the CDR3 is TGCAGTGCTAGAGATTGGGCAGGGTTGTTGAGGAACACTGAAGCTTTCTTT.

This clonotype was seen a handful of times. J is TRBJ2-7 and V is TRBV20-1, with a weak D call TRBD1 (6 bases). The V and J ends lost 3 bases and 3 bases respectively, with 12 bases between them. The germline gives CDR1 DFQATT, CDR2 SNEGSKA (reference sequence). The CDR3 loop spans 13 amino acids. The CDR3 coding sequence is TGCAGTGCTAGCAGGGACAACTACTACGAGCAGTACTTC. This translates into CSASRDNYYEQYF.

The sample holds many counts of this clonotype. The chain couples TRBV7-2 to TRBJ1-3, with 7 bases aligning to TRBD1. Germline CDR1 and CDR2: SGHTA and FQGNSA. J was trimmed by 4 bases and V by 5 bases; bases with no gene match: 8. This CDR3 contains 15 residues. The CDR3 DNA follows: TGTGCCAGCAGCATGTACAGGGGAGGAGGAAACACCATATATTTT. As protein: CASSMYRGGGNTIYF. Full variable domain (rest looked up from reference TRBV7-2 and TRBJ1-3): GAGVSQSPSNKVTEKGKDVELRCDPISGHTALYWYRQSLGQGLEFLIYFQGNSAPDKSGLPSDRFSAERTGGSVSTLTIQRTQQEDSAVYLCASSMYRGGGNTIYFGEGSWLTVV.

This clonotype appeared many times. The rearrangement links TRBV6-1 to TRBJ1-1, with 8 bases aligning to TRBD1. The CDR3 covers 11 residues. Per the germline V gene, CDR1 is MNHNS and CDR2 is SASEGT. V dropped 10 bases and J dropped 5; count of bases not matched to a gene: 3. The CDR3 reads CATRQGTEAFF. The CDR3 DNA follows: TGTGCCACCCGACAGGGGACTGAAGCTTTCTTT.

The chain employs TRBV11-2 and TRBJ1-2; the D gene is possibly TRBD1 (5 bases). This CDR3 has 13 residues. Deletions cut 3 bases from V and 8 bases from J, with 13 bases between. Germline V gene data show CDR1 as SGHAT and CDR2 as FQNNGV. Here the CDR3 DNA reads TGTGCCAGCAGCTTTACAGGCCCGGGGGGCTACACCTTC. As protein: CASSFTGPGGYTF. Together with reference TRBV11-2 and TRBJ1-2, the CDR3 gives the full variable domain: EAGVAQSPRYKIIEKRQSVAFWCNPISGHATLYWYQQILGQGPKLLIQFQNNGVVDDSQLPKDRFSAERLKGVDSTLKIQPAKLEDSAVYLCASSFTGPGGYTFGSGTRLTVV.

The table lists this clonotype with many counts. The chain is built from TRBV7-9 and TRBJ1-1; no definite D call. Trimming took 5 bases from V and 0 from J, leaving 13 bases between them. The CDR3 loop spans 15 amino acids. Germline V gene sequence: CDR1 SEHNR, CDR2 FQNEAQ (reference sequence). CDR3 loop: CASSPKQRMNTEAFF. CDR3 DNA sequence: TGTGCCAGCAGCCCGAAACAGCGGATGAACACTGAAGCTTTCTTT.

In this sample, this clonotype turned up many times. This chain connects TRBV5-4 to TRBJ2-7; 12 bases align to TRBD2. With 4 bases clipped from V and 3 bases from J, the junction kept 5 bases outside the gene matches. The germline CDR1 and CDR2 sequences are SGHNT and YYREEE (reference sequence). The CDR3 loop spans 15 amino acids. The CDR3 reads CASSPSGGAYYEQYF. The CDR3 DNA follows: TGTGCCAGCAGCCCTAGCGGGGGGGCCTACTACGAGCAGTACTTC. Complete variable domain (other parts from reference TRBV5-4 and TRBJ2-7): ETGVTQSPTHLIKTRGQQVTLRCSSQSGHNTVSWYQQALGQGPQFIFQYYREEENGRGNFPPRFSGLQFPNYSSELNVNALELDDSALYLCASSPSGGAYYEQYFGPGTRLTVT.

This clonotype occurred once. The V and J genes are TRBV6-4 and TRBJ2-7, with D maybe TRBD2 (5 bases). The J call may be wrong; the DNA end is better matched by TRBJ2-4. The CDR3 sequence is 17 residues long. Germline assignment: CDR1 MRHNA and CDR2 SNTAGT. The CDR3 is CASRTLEGGLAKNIQYF. CDR3 sequence (DNA): TGTGCCAGCAGGACTCTCGAGGGTGGGCTAGCCAAAAACATTCAGTACTTC.

This clonotype was recorded at least ten times. This chain uses TRBV28 with TRBJ2-2, with a weak D call TRBD1 (5 bases). Trimming pared 11 bases from V and 6 bases from J, leaving 10 bases between. Germline V CDR1 and CDR2: MDHEN, SYDVKM. This CDR3 spans 11 amino acids. The CDR3 coding sequence is TGTGCCGGGGCTTTGGCCGGGGAGCTGTTTTTT. Its protein product is CAGALAGELFF. The full variable domain, with the rest looked up from reference TRBV28 and TRBJ2-2, is DVKVTQSSRYLVKRTGEKVFLECVQDMDHENMFWYRQDPGLGLRLIYFSYDVKMKEKGDIPEGYSVSREKKERFSLILESASTNQTSMYLCAGALAGELFFGEGSRLTVL.

In its sample, this clonotype was seen many times. The V call is TRBV10-3, the J call TRBJ2-5; D gene unclear. V was pared by 2 bases and J by 3 bases, with 1 base between. From germline, CDR1 is ENHRY and CDR2 SYGVKD. There are 11 residues in the CDR3. The CDR3 DNA is TGTGCCATCAGTGAGAAAGAGACCCAGTACTTC. This codes for CAISEKETQYF.

This clonotype was recorded a few times. The chain has TRBV6-5 and TRBJ2-5, with D unclear. Germline CDR1 reads MNHEY; CDR2 reads SVGAGI. Trimming stripped 5 bases from V and 2 bases from J, with 6 bases between. The CDR3 loop spans 12 amino acids. Here the CDR3 DNA reads TGTGCCAGCAGTAACGAACAAGAGACCCAGTACTTC. Protein: CASSNEQETQYF.

This clonotype was observed at least ten times. V is TRBV10-3 and J is TRBJ2-5; 10 bases agree with TRBD2. V lost 2 bases and J lost 5; bases outside the gene matches: 8. Germline V lookup: CDR1 ENHRY, CDR2 SYGVKD. This CDR3 is 16 amino acids long. CDR3 residues: CAISEVPSGRSETQYF. As DNA, the CDR3 is TGTGCCATCAGTGAGGTCCCTAGCGGGAGAAGTGAGACCCAGTACTTC.

This clonotype was seen repeatedly, ten times or more. V and J are TRBV5-1 and TRBJ1-6; D is undetermined. Trimming took off 2 bases at V and 8 bases at J, with 8 bases between the two ends. This CDR3 is 13 amino acids long. CDR1 is SGHRS, CDR2 YFSETQ, per germline. The CDR3 is CASSLFRDSPLHF. As DNA, the CDR3 is TGCGCCAGCAGCTTATTCCGGGATTCACCCCTCCACTTT.

This clonotype appeared many times. The chain is built from TRBV6-2 or TRBV6-3 and TRBJ1-2; D gene ambiguous. CDR1 is MNHEY and CDR2 is SVGEGT in the germline V gene. Deletions cut 0 bases from V and 6 bases from J, with 5 bases between. This CDR3 has 12 residues. The CDR3 is CASSYSEDGYTF. The CDR3 DNA sequence: TGTGCCAGCAGTTACTCCGAGGATGGCTACACCTTC.

This clonotype was recorded at least ten times. The rearrangement joins TRBV28 to TRBJ2-5, with D hard to call. The CDR3 has 11 amino acids. V was shortened by 5 bases and J by 5 bases, with 6 bases between the two germline ends. Germline CDR1 and CDR2: MDHEN and SYDVKM. The CDR3 region has the DNA TGTGCCAGCAGTGTTATTGAGACCCAGTACTTC. Translated, it gives CASSVIETQYF.

This clonotype was counted many times. This sequence joins TRBV5-1 and TRBJ1-1; D not resolved. Germline V lookup: CDR1 SGHRS, CDR2 YFSETQ. With 0 bases removed from V and 14 bases from J, the gap between germline ends came to 17 bases. The CDR3 has 13 amino acids. CDR3 region: CASSLEVGVVRFF. The CDR3 DNA is TGCGCCAGCAGCTTGGAGGTCGGGGTTGTTCGATTCTTT.

This clonotype showed up many times. V usage is TRBV29-1 and J usage is TRBJ2-7; 11 bases are shared with TRBD2. The V gene end was trimmed by 5 bases and the J gene end by 6 bases; junction bases not matched to a gene: 9. This CDR3 has 14 amino acids. Germline V gene data show CDR1 as SQVTM and CDR2 as ANQGSEA. DNA for the CDR3: TGCAGCGTTAGAATAGCGGGAGGGCCCCTCGAGCAGTACTTC. Its translation: CSVRIAGGPLEQYF.

This chain uses TRBV15 with TRBJ1-2, with a tentative D call TRBD1 (6 bases). CDR3 length equals 14 residues. Looked up from germline, CDR1 is LNHNV and CDR2 is YYDKDF (reference sequence). V lost 0 bases, J lost 7 bases, and 12 bases lay in between. As DNA, the CDR3 is TGTGCCACCAGCAGAGATCTGGACAGAATTGGCTACACCTTC. Its translation: CATSRDLDRIGYTF.

This clonotype came up many times. The rearrangement joins TRBV7-2 to TRBJ2-5, with D uncertain. Germline V gene sequence: CDR1 SGHTA, CDR2 FQGNSA. Trimming pared 3 bases from V and 5 bases from J, leaving 7 bases between. The CDR3 is 12 amino acids. The CDR3 loop is CASSLTKETQYF. CDR3 DNA: TGTGCCAGCAGCTTGACGAAGGAGACCCAGTACTTC.

This clonotype was recorded many times. The chain links TRBV11-2 to TRBJ1-5; the match to TRBD1 covers 8 bases. CDR3 length: 16 amino acids. Per germline, CDR1 SGHAT and CDR2 FQNNGV. With V trimmed by 0 bases and J by 3 bases, 4 bases remained unmatched. The DNA for the CDR3 is TGTGCCAGCAGCTTAGAAGTGGGACAGGTCAATCAGCCCCAGCATTTT. This gives the protein CASSLEVGQVNQPQHF. Filled out from reference TRBV11-2 and TRBJ1-5, the complete variable domain reads EAGVAQSPRYKIIEKRQSVAFWCNPISGHATLYWYQQILGQGPKLLIQFQNNGVVDDSQLPKDRFSAERLKGVDSTLKIQPAKLEDSAVYLCASSLEVGQVNQPQHFGDGTRLSIL.

This clonotype was picked up many times. The rearrangement links TRBV12-3 or TRBV12-4 to TRBJ1-5; tentatively, D is TRBD1 (6 bases). Trimming shortened V by 5 bases and J by 5 bases, and 13 bases separated the two germline ends. The CDR3 has 14 amino acids. CDR3 region: CASSLGQTYQPQHF. CDR3 DNA: TGTGCCAGCAGTCTTGGACAGACTTATCAGCCCCAGCATTTT.